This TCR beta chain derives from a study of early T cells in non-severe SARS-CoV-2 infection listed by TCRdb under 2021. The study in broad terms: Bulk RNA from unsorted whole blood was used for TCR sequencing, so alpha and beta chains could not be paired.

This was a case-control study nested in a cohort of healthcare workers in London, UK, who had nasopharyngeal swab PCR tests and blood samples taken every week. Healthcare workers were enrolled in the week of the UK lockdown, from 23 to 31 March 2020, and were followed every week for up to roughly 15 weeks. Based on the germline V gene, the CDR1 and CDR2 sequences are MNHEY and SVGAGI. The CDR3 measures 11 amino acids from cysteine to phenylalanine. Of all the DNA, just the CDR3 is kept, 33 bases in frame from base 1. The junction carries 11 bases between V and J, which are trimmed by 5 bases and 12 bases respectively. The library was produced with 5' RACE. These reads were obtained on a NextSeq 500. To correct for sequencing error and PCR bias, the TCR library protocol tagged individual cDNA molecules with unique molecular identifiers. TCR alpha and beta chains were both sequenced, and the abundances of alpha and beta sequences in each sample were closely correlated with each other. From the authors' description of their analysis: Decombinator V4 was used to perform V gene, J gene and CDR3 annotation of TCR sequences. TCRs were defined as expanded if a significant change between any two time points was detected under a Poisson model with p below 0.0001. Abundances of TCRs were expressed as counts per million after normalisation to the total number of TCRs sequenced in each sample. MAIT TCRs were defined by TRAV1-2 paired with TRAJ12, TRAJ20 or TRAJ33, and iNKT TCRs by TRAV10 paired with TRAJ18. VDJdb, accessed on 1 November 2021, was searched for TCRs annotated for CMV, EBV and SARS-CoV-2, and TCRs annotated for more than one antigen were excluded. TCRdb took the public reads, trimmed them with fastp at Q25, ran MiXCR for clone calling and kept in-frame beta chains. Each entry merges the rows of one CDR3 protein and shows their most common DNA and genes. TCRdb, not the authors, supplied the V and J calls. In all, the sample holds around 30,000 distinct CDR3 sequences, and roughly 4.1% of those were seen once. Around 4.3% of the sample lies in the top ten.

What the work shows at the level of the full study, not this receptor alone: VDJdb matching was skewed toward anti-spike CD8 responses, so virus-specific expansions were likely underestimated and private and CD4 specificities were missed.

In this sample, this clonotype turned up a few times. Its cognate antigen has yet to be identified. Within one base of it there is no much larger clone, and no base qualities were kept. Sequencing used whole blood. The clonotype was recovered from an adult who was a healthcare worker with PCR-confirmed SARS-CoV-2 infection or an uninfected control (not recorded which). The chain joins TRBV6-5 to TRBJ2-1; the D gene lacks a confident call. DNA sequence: TGTGCCAGCAGTACCGCCCGGCGGCAGTTCTTC. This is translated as CASSTARRQFF.